The clone carrying this T cell receptor beta chain has only one observation. Its specificity is not known. These data originate in a study of graft-versus-host responses after intestinal transplantation. At the level of the study: Among the recipients, transplants were multivisceral, liver-intestinal, or isolated intestinal. The recipients all started with anti-thymocyte globulin induction and then took tacrolimus and steroids for roughly 3 years.

Only in-frame clones appear in the TCRdb table, and some are missing; sequencing was by immunoSEQ multiplex PCR. The table shows over 65,000 clones, with around 92% occurring only once. Study results and caveats: Detection of GvH clones occurred in recipient marrow, and some had their first appearance in ileum or blood.

The sequence came from a human donor who received an intestinal transplant. The sample here was unstimulated CD4+ T cells sorted from spleen or lymph node cells, taken before intestinal transplant.

CDR3 sequence reads: CAWSQSLVYEQYF. CDR3 DNA: TGTGCCTGGAGTCAATCACTGGTCTACGAGCAGTACTTC. V is TRBV30 and J is TRBJ2-7; the D is unclear. The germline gives CDR1 GTSNPN, CDR2 SVGIG (reference sequence). V gave up 2 bases and J gave up 3 bases, with 11 bases separating them. The CDR3 runs to 13 residues.